These T cell receptor beta chains were read from a single sample in a study of pediatric ulcerative colitis. The table came from immunoSEQ multiplex PCR; TCRdb's copy has only in-frame clones and leaves some out. The data show some 25,000 clones, over 65% seen once. The specimen sequenced was gut tissue. These receptors originate from a boy between 10 and 17 years old with severe ulcerative colitis. CDR3s include the opening cysteine and the closing phenylalanine or tryptophan. The D gene is left open where the match is weak. Clone size is not always given. Where it is, it says once, few, many or a class for expanded clones.

abundance	d_gene	v_gene	j_gene	CDR3nt	CDR3aa
.	.	TRBV7-9	TRBJ2-5	TGTGCCAGCAGCTACGCTCTAGACCAAGAGACCCAGTACTTC	CASSYALDQETQYF
.	.	TRBV9	TRBJ2-5	TGTGCCAGCAGCTCAAGTGGGGCGAGTGGAGAGACCCAGTACTTC	CASSSSGASGETQYF
.	.	TRBV12-5	TRBJ1-3	TGTGCTAGTGGTTTGGTAGGTGGAAACACCATATATTTT	CASGLVGGNTIYF
.	TRBD1	TRBV6-5	TRBJ1-6	TGTGCCAGCAGCCGACAGGGTCATAATTCACCCCTCCACTTT	CASSRQGHNSPLHF
.	TRBD2	TRBV18	TRBJ2-7	TGTGCCAGCTCACAAACCGGGACTAGCTCCTACGAGCAGTACTTC	CASSQTGTSSYEQYF
.	.	TRBV5-5	TRBJ2-1	TGTGCCAGCAGCCCCGGGACCCACTTTGAGCAGTTCTTC	CASSPGTHFEQFF
.	.	TRBV19	TRBJ1-5	TGTGCCAGTAGTGTATCCGGGGGGACCAATCAGCCCCAGCATTTT	CASSVSGGTNQPQHF
.	.	TRBV7-2	TRBJ1-5	TGTGCCAGCAGCTTAGCGGGGAATAATCAGCCCCAGCATTTT	CASSLAGNNQPQHF
.	.	TRBV27	TRBJ2-7	TGTGCCAGCAGTTTGGGAGGGGGGCGTCGCGAGCAGTACTTC	CASSLGGGRREQYF
.	.	TRBV14	TRBJ2-7	TGTGCCAGCAGCCAAAACACCTACGAGCAGTACTTC	CASSQNTYEQYF
.	TRBD2	TRBV6-4	TRBJ2-1	TGTGCCAGCAGTGACTCTAGCGGGAGCGTCAATGAGCAGTTCTTC	CASSDSSGSVNEQFF
.	.	TRBV10-3	TRBJ2-1	TGTGCCATCAGTAATGGGATGGACAATGAGCAGTTCTTC	CAISNGMDNEQFF
.	.	TRBV5-1	TRBJ2-3	TGCGCCAGCAGCTTCTTCAGCACAACTAGCACAGATACGCAGTATTTT	CASSFFSTTSTDTQYF
.	.	TRBV7-2	TRBJ2-3	TGTGCCAGCAGCCCTATGGATACGCAGTATTTT	CASSPMDTQYF
.	.	TRBV19	TRBJ1-2	TGTGCCAGTATCCGGGGGGCTAACTATGGCTACACCTTC	CASIRGANYGYTF
.	.	TRBV6-4	TRBJ2-2	TGTGCCAGCAGTGACTCGGTCACCGGGGAGCTGTTTTTT	CASSDSVTGELFF
few	.	TRBV7-9	TRBJ2-7	TGTGCCAGCAGCTTAGTCTCAGGCGACTCCTACGAGCAGTACTTC	CASSLVSGDSYEQYF
.	TRBD2	TRBV4-2	TRBJ2-3	TGTGCCAGCAGCCCCTTAGCGGGAGAAGGGCCACAAGATACGCAGTATTTT	CASSPLAGEGPQDTQYF
.	.	TRBV11-2	TRBJ1-1	TGTGCCAGCAGCTTAGGAGTGAACACTGAAGCTTTCTTT	CASSLGVNTEAFF
few	.	TRBV6-5	TRBJ1-1	TGTGCCAGCAGAGGGGCAGGGAGCACTGAAGCTTTCTTT	CASRGAGSTEAFF
.	.	TRBV6-4	TRBJ2-2	TGTGCCAGCAGCCGGGACAACACCGGGGAGCTGTTTTTT	CASSRDNTGELFF
once	.	TRBV21-1	TRBJ1-4	TGTGCCAGCAGCGCCCGGTTAGAAGGGTATAATGAAAAACTGTTTTTT	CASSARLEGYNEKLFF
.	.	TRBV6-6	TRBJ2-4	TGTGCCAGCAGCAACTCGGGGGACCTCAAAAACATTCAGTACTTC	CASSNSGDLKNIQYF
.	TRBD1	TRBV7-9	TRBJ2-4	TGTGCCAGCAGCATACCGGGACAGGGAACCAAAAACATTCAGTACTTC	CASSIPGQGTKNIQYF
.	.	TRBV5-1	TRBJ2-1	TGCGCCAGCAGCTTGGCCCAGCTAGCTGCCTACAATGAGCAGTTCTTC	CASSLAQLAAYNEQFF
.	TRBD2	TRBV4-1	TRBJ2-2	TGCGCCAGCAGCCAAGGGGGAACTAGCGGGAGGGCCAGACCCCGGGAGCTGTTTTTT	CASSQGGTSGRARPRELFF
.	.	TRBV18	TRBJ2-5	TGTGCCAGCTCACTACTTTCCGGGACCCAAGAGACCCAGTACTTC	CASSLLSGTQETQYF
.	.	TRBV4-3	TRBJ2-1	TGCGCCAGCAGCCTCGCCCCCCCAAGCTCCTACAATGAGCAGTTCTTC	CASSLAPPSSYNEQFF
.	.	TRBV11-3	TRBJ2-1	TGTGCCAGCAGCTTAGGGGCTAGTTTTGGGAATGAGCAGTTCTTC	CASSLGASFGNEQFF
.	TRBD2	TRBV7-8	TRBJ2-5	TGTGCCAGCAGCTTTCCCGGACTAGCGGGAGGGCAAGAGACCCAGTACTTC	CASSFPGLAGGQETQYF
.	.	TRBV19	TRBJ1-1	TGTGCCAGTAGTACTACTAGGAAGAACCCTGAAGCTTTCTTT	CASSTTRKNPEAFF
.	.	TRBV30	TRBJ2-5	TGTGCCTGGACGAATGGCGGGGCCGGGGGAGAGACCCAGTACTTC	CAWTNGGAGGETQYF
once	.	TRBV14	TRBJ1-4	TGTGCCAGCAGCCAGACGACAGGACACAGAGAAAAACTGTTTTTT	CASSQTTGHREKLFF
.	TRBD1	TRBV6-1	TRBJ1-5	TGTGCCAGCAGCCAAGGACAGGGAGGGCAGCCCCAGCATTTT	CASSQGQGGQPQHF
.	TRBD2	TRBV7-9	TRBJ2-3	TGTGCCAGCAGCTTCCAGGCGGGAGTAGGAGATACGCAGTATTTT	CASSFQAGVGDTQYF
.	TRBD1	TRBV9	TRBJ1-6	TGTGCCAGCAGCGTCATCCCAATCCCGGGACAGAATTCACCCCTCCACTTT	CASSVIPIPGQNSPLHF